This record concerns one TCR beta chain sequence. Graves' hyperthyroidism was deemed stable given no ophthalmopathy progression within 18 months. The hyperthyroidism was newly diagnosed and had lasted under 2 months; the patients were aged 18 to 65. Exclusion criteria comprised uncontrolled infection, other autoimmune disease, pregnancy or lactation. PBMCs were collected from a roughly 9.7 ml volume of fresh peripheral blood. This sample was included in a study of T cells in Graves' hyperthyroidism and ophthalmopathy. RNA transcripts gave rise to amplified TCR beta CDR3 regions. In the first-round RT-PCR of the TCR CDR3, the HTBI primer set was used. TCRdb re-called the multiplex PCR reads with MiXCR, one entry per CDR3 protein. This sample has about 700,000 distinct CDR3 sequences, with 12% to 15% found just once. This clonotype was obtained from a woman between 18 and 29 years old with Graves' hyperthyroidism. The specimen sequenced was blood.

CDR3 loop: CASSVGGRPYEQYF. The CDR3 DNA reads TGTGCCAGCAGCGTAGGCGGCAGGCCTTACGAGCAGTACTTC. The chain joins TRBV9 to TRBJ2-7; D not certain. The germline CDR1 and CDR2 sequences are SGDLS and YYNGEE. Trimming stripped 0 bases from V and 4 bases from J, with 11 bases between. The CDR3 runs to 14 residues. Full variable domain (outside the CDR3, taken from reference TRBV9 and TRBJ2-7): DSGVTQTPKHLITATGQRVTLRCSPRSGDLSVYWYQQSLDQGLQFLIQYYNGEERAKGNILERFSAQQFPDLHSELNLSSLELGDSALYFCASSVGGRPYEQYFGPGTRLTVT.